The clone carrying this T cell receptor (beta chain) was seen a single time. Its antigen is as yet unknown. This entry is derived from a study of shared clonotypes between healthy human individuals. Study-wide results and limits: All-four-donor shared clonotypes had higher generation probabilities than non-shared clonotypes did.

Deep-level settings were used for running the assay. Using immunoSEQ multiplex PCR, the repertoire was profiled, and TCRdb retains in-frame clones only, with some absent. The sample holds around 980,000 clones; approximately 80% are singletons and the top ten take around 0.61%. V lost 2 bases and J lost 5, with 9 bases in between. The CDR3 runs to 13 residues. Germline CDR1 reads GTSNPN; CDR2 reads SVGIG (reference sequence). The specimen sequenced was memory CD4+ T cells from PBMCs. Sample subset: CD45RA-negative fraction. This TCR came from a man between 18 and 29 years old in good health. Some clones in this sample may be carry-over from other donors' samples. The chain is built from TRBV30 and TRBJ1-4; TRBD1 might be the D (5 bases). Here the CDR3 DNA reads TGTGCCTGGAGTCGGGGGGTAAATGAAAAACTGTTTTTT. Residues: CAWSRGVNEKLFF.